This T cell receptor beta chain appears in the sequencing data of a study of blood T cell repertoires in COVID-19. At the level of the study: COVID-19 samples, acute and convalescent, were from the United States, Italy and Spain. In each case, the material was cDNA or gDNA derived from T cells, B-cell-depleted T cells, or PBMCs.

Original methodology: It was from reference gene primer amplification that nucleated cell counts were estimated. Sequenced by immunoSEQ multiplex PCR; TCRdb stores in-frame clones only, minus some. The DNA was the basis for D and trimming; V, J and clone size are from that table. The sample records about 98,000 clones, 81% being singletons. This CDR3 region has 14 residues. V lost 6 bases and J lost 5, with 13 bases in between. Germline lookup yields CDR1 SNHLY and CDR2 FYNNEI. The clonotype was recovered from a woman of 80 years or more with acute or convalescent COVID-19. The sequenced sample was peripheral blood. The chain couples TRBV2 to TRBJ2-2; TRBD1 is a possible D gene (6 bases). The CDR3 nucleotides are TGTGCCAGCAGCCCAGACAGGTCGACCGGGGAGCTGTTTTTT. This translates into CASSPDRSTGELFF.